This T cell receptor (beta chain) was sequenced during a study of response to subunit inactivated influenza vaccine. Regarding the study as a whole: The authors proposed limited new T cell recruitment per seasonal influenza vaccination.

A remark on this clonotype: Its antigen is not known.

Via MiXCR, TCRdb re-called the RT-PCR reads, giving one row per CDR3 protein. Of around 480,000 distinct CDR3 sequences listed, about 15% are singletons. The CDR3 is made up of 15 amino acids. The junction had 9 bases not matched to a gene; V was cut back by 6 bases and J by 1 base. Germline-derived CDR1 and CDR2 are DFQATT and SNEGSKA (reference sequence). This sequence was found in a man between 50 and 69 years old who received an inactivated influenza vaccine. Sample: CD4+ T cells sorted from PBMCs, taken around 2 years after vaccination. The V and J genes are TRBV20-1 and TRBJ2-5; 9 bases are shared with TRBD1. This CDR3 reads CSAPTGGGFQETQYF. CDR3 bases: TGCAGTGCGCCTACAGGGGGCGGGTTCCAAGAGACCCAGTACTTC.